Following are 26 T cell receptor beta chains from one sample sequenced in a study of blood T cell repertoires in COVID-19. This table comes from immunoSEQ multiplex PCR, and its TCRdb copy is limited to in-frame clones, with some not included. Among about 300,000 clones listed, roughly nine tenths were seen once. Sequencing was performed on peripheral blood. Receptor source: a woman aged 25 to 39 with COVID-19, enrolled during active disease.

The chain uses TRBV5-1 and TRBJ2-1; maybe TRBD2 (6 bases). The V end lost 4 bases, the J end lost 8 bases, and 19 bases lay between the germline ends. The germline CDR1 and CDR2 sequences are SGHRS and YFSETQ. This CDR3 contains 15 residues. The CDR3, as DNA: TGCGCCAGCAGCCAGGGACTGGCAAGGTCGGATGAGCAGTTCTTC. Translating it yields CASSQGLARSDEQFF. Drawing the rest from reference TRBV5-1 and TRBJ2-1, the complete variable domain is KAGVTQTPRYLIKTRGQQVTLSCSPISGHRSVSWYQQTPGQGLQFLFEYFSETQRNKGNFPGRFSGRQFSNSRSEMNVSTLELGDSALYLCASSQGLARSDEQFFGPGTRLTVL.

This sequence joins TRBV2 and TRBJ2-2, with TRBD2 identical over 11 bases. The CDR3 spans 16 residues. V trimming: 8 bases; J trimming: 5 bases; junction bases outside the gene matches: 10. Germline CDR1 reads SNHLY; CDR2 reads FYNNEI. CDR3 loop: CASLLAGDRGTGELFF. CDR3 DNA sequence: TGTGCCAGCCTACTAGCGGGGGACCGAGGTACCGGGGAGCTGTTTTTT.

The chain recombines TRBV5-1 with TRBJ1-4; D remains unclear. Germline CDR1 reads SGHRS; CDR2 reads YFSETQ. V was cut by 5 bases and J by 2 bases, with 7 bases left in between. This CDR3 is 13 amino acids long. The CDR3, as DNA: TGCGCCAGCAGGTTACAGACTAATGAAAAACTGTTTTTT. Translated: CASRLQTNEKLFF.

The rearrangement joins TRBV7-9 to TRBJ2-7; 8 nucleotides align to TRBD2. V was clipped by 5 bases and J by 3 bases; unmatched bases: 3. Per germline, CDR1 SEHNR and CDR2 FQNEAQ (reference sequence). CDR3 length: 13 amino acids. The CDR3: CASSSSGVYEQYF. The CDR3 DNA follows: TGTGCCAGCAGCAGTAGCGGGGTCTACGAGCAGTACTTC.

The V and J genes are TRBV28 and TRBJ1-6; TRBD1 matches at 7 bases. Germline V gene lookup returns CDR1 MDHEN and CDR2 SYDVKM. The CDR3 has 16 residues. J gave up 2 bases and V 4 bases, and 5 bases lay outside the gene matches. Here the CDR3 reads CASSSRQGTYNSPLHF. CDR3 sequence (DNA): TGTGCCAGCAGTTCGAGACAGGGAACCTATAATTCACCCCTCCACTTT.

The chain employs TRBV27 and TRBJ1-2; D possibly corresponds to TRBD1 (6 bases). Between the trimmed V and J ends, which lost 6 bases and 5 bases, there was a span of 16 bases. This CDR3 comprises 14 residues. Looked up from germline, CDR1 is MNHEY and CDR2 is SMNVEV (reference sequence). The CDR3 loop is CASRSTGSGYGYTF. The CDR3 DNA reads TGTGCCAGCAGAAGCACAGGGTCTGGGTATGGCTACACCTTC.

This clone was found once. The chain couples TRBV19 to TRBJ1-2, with D possibly being TRBD1 (6 bases). V was cut by 7 bases and J by 2 bases, with 8 bases left in between. The V gene's germline CDR1 is LNHDA and CDR2 SQIVND (reference sequence). CDR3 length: 12 residues. This chain's CDR3 is CASTGENYGYTF. In DNA, the CDR3 is TGTGCCAGTACAGGGGAAAACTATGGCTACACCTTC.

The CDR3 DNA sequence: TGTGCCAGCAGCGTAGCGGGGGGGCAAAATACGCAGTATTTT. It codes for CASSVAGGQNTQYF. J is TRBJ2-3 and V is TRBV9; 8 bases agree with TRBD2. CDR1 is SGDLS and CDR2 is YYNGEE in the germline V gene. There are 14 residues in the CDR3. V lost 0 bases, J lost 7 bases, and 4 bases stayed unmatched.

The genes are TRBV27 and TRBJ1-1; no clear D gene. Trimming pared 1 base from V and 3 bases from J, leaving 9 bases between. The CDR3 extends over 14 amino acids. CDR1 is MNHEY, CDR2 SMNVEV, per germline (reference sequence). CDR3 bases: TGTGCCAGCAGTTTATTTTCCGGAGACACTGAAGCTTTCTTT. This encodes CASSLFSGDTEAFF.

To note about this clone: Other DNA sequences from this sample encode an identical CDR3 as well. The chain carries TRBV4-1 and TRBJ2-5, with 12 bases matching TRBD2. Germline V gene sequence: CDR1 MGHRA, CDR2 YSYEKL. The V and J ends lost 4 bases and 4 bases, in that order; junction bases with no gene match: 4. The CDR3 loop spans 15 amino acids. The CDR3 DNA reads as TGCGCCAGCAGCCCTACTAGCGGGGGGCGAGAGACCCAGTACTTC. This sequence encodes CASSPTSGGRETQYF.

V is TRBV28 and J is TRBJ1-1; tentative D call: TRBD1 (6 bases). Germline V gives CDR1 MDHEN, CDR2 SYDVKM. The length of the CDR3 is 14 residues. Between the trimmed V and J ends, which lost 3 bases and 5 bases, there was a span of 13 bases. In nucleotides, the CDR3 is TGTGCCAGCAGTTTTAGGGGGGGTTTGACTGAAGCTTTCTTT. The encoded protein is CASSFRGGLTEAFF.

This chain joins TRBV2 and TRBJ1-4; D is uncertain. Germline lookup yields CDR1 SNHLY and CDR2 FYNNEI. The V and J ends lost 3 bases and 5 bases respectively, with 7 bases between them. The CDR3 extends over 13 amino acids. The CDR3 protein is CASSDGLNEKLFF. CDR3 bases: TGTGCCAGCAGTGATGGGCTGAATGAAAAACTGTTTTTT.

This clone was detected only a few times. The V gene is TRBV19, the J gene TRBJ1-5; D remains unclear. Trimming pared 1 base from V and 0 bases from J, leaving 7 bases between. CDR1 is LNHDA and CDR2 is SQIVND in the germline V gene (reference sequence). The CDR3 runs to 15 residues. The CDR3 here is CASSIGTFSNQPQHF. The CDR3 DNA follows: TGTGCCAGTAGTATAGGGACTTTTAGCAATCAGCCCCAGCATTTT.

This rearrangement joins TRBV28 to TRBJ1-6; D ambiguous. The V gene lost 7 bases and the J gene lost 4 bases, with 11 bases spanning the gap. Germline CDR1 MDHEN, CDR2 SYDVKM. This CDR3 contains 14 residues. The CDR3 here is CASTSRVYNSPLHF. CDR3 DNA: TGTGCCAGCACCTCTCGGGTGTATAATTCACCCCTCCACTTT.

The J gene is TRBJ1-5, the V gene TRBV9; perhaps TRBD1 as D (6 bases). Germline CDR1 is SGDLS and CDR2 is YYNGEE. The V and J ends lost 4 bases and 2 bases respectively, with 10 bases between them. The CDR3 is made up of 14 amino acids. The CDR3 coding sequence is TGTGCCAGCAGCCAGGGGACGGGCAATCAGCCCCAGCATTTT. This translates into CASSQGTGNQPQHF. Combining the CDR3 with reference TRBV9 and TRBJ1-5 gives the whole variable domain DSGVTQTPKHLITATGQRVTLRCSPRSGDLSVYWYQQSLDQGLQFLIQYYNGEERAKGNILERFSAQQFPDLHSELNLSSLELGDSALYFCASSQGTGNQPQHFGDGTRLSIL.

The chain is built from TRBV7-2 and TRBJ2-2; TRBD1 agrees at 10 bases. Per the germline V gene, CDR1 is SGHTA and CDR2 is FQGNSA. The CDR3 runs to 15 residues. Trimming at V came to 5 bases and at J to 5 bases, leaving 5 bases not matched to a gene. CDR3 region: CASSPDRGRTGELFF. CDR3 sequence (DNA): TGTGCCAGCAGCCCCGACAGGGGGCGTACCGGGGAGCTGTTTTTT.

CDR3 region: CASSLEGFRGEAFF. DNA of the CDR3: TGTGCCAGCAGCTTGGAGGGGTTTAGGGGTGAAGCTTTCTTT. The gene calls are TRBV5-4 and TRBJ1-1; D perhaps matches TRBD1 (5 bases). Per the germline V gene, CDR1 is SGHNT and CDR2 is YYREEE (reference sequence). V was pared by 0 bases and J by 7 bases, with 13 bases between. This CDR3 is 14 amino acids long. The full variable domain, completed using reference TRBV5-4 and TRBJ1-1, is ETGVTQSPTHLIKTRGQQVTLRCSSQSGHNTVSWYQQALGQGPQFIFQYYREEENGRGNFPPRFSGLQFPNYSSELNVNALELDDSALYLCASSLEGFRGEAFFGQGTRLTVV.

As regards this clone: Within the sample, other DNA sequences also encode this same CDR3. The chain couples TRBV5-1 to TRBJ2-2, with 7 bases aligning to TRBD2. Germline V lookup: CDR1 SGHRS, CDR2 YFSETQ. The CDR3 is 15 amino acids. V was clipped by 1 base and J by 3 bases; unmatched bases: 3. CDR3 loop: CASSLWGGDTGELFF. Written as DNA, the CDR3 is TGCGCCAGCAGCTTGTGGGGAGGGGACACCGGGGAGCTGTTTTTT.

V usage is TRBV9 and J usage is TRBJ1-4, with D uncertain. The CDR3 runs to 14 residues. CDR1 and CDR2 from the germline V gene are SGDLS and YYNGEE. The V end lost 3 bases, the J end lost 1 base, and 7 bases lay between the germline ends. The CDR3 protein is CASSGRETNEKLFF. DNA of the CDR3: TGTGCCAGCAGCGGGAGGGAAACTAATGAAAAACTGTTTTTT.

The chain uses TRBV14 and TRBJ2-5; D might be TRBD2 (6 bases). The CDR3 is made up of 15 amino acids. With 0 bases removed from V and 1 base from J, the gap between germline ends came to 9 bases. Germline V gene sequence: CDR1 SGHDN, CDR2 FVKESK. The CDR3 protein is CASSQDMTSQETQYF. The CDR3 coding sequence is TGTGCCAGCAGCCAAGATATGACTAGCCAAGAGACCCAGTACTTC.

The gene calls are TRBV10-1 and TRBJ2-3; D perhaps matches TRBD2 (6 bases). CDR1 WNHNN and CDR2 SYGVQD come from the germline V gene (reference sequence). Between the trimmed V and J ends, which lost 6 bases and 0 bases, there was a span of 16 bases. This CDR3 is 16 amino acids long. CDR3 in amino acids: CASSPRAGPSTDTQYF. The CDR3 region has the DNA TGCGCCAGCAGCCCCCGGGCGGGACCTAGCACAGATACGCAGTATTTT.

The V and J genes are TRBV5-1 and TRBJ1-6; D not certain. This CDR3 is 15 amino acids long. Germline CDR1 reads SGHRS; CDR2 reads YFSETQ. Trimming stripped 0 bases from V and 7 bases from J, with 11 bases between. CDR3 nucleotide sequence: TGCGCCAGCAGCTTGGTCTTTGGGCCCAATTCACCCCTCCACTTT. It codes for CASSLVFGPNSPLHF.

The chain employs TRBV27 and TRBJ2-2; the D is unclear. With 3 bases removed from V and 0 bases from J, the gap between germline ends came to 11 bases. Germline CDR1 is MNHEY and CDR2 is SMNVEV (reference sequence). This CDR3 comprises 16 residues. This chain's CDR3 is CASSFMAPTNTGELFF. The CDR3 coding sequence is TGTGCCAGCAGTTTCATGGCACCCACGAACACCGGGGAGCTGTTTTTT.

V usage is TRBV19 and J usage is TRBJ2-6; D perhaps matches TRBD1 (6 bases). The CDR3 runs 16 residues. V was shortened by 9 bases and J by 4 bases, with 19 bases between the two germline ends. Germline V gene data show CDR1 as LNHDA and CDR2 as SQIVND (reference sequence). The CDR3 DNA is TGTGCCAGCATGAAACAGGGACGTCTAGGGGCCAACGTCCTGACTTTC. This gives the protein CASMKQGRLGANVLTF.

The chain recombines TRBV3-1 (or the pseudogene TRBV3-2) with TRBJ1-2; TRBD1 is a possible D gene (6 bases). Trimming left V 3 bases short and J 5 bases short, with 16 bases between. Germline V CDR1 and CDR2: LGHDT, YNNKEL (reference sequence). The length of the CDR3 is 15 residues. For the CDR3, the DNA is TGTGCCAGCAGCCACCGCTCGGGGGGCCCTTATGGCTACACCTTC. It is translated as CASSHRSGGPYGYTF.

The V call is TRBV4-1, the J call TRBJ1-5; 12 nucleotides match TRBD1. Germline-derived CDR1 and CDR2 are MGHRA and YSYEKL. The J segment lost 8 bases and the V segment lost 4 bases, leaving 3 bases of the junction unmatched. The CDR3 runs 14 residues. CDR3 sequence: CASSPGTGGKPQHF. CDR3 nucleotides: TGCGCCAGCAGCCCGGGGACAGGGGGCAAGCCCCAGCATTTT.